A single sample is the source of the 22 T cell receptor beta chains below, sequenced in a study of post-analysis software for immune sequencing data. cDNA libraries for TCR beta contained unique molecular identifiers. TCRdb fed the PCR reads into MiXCR, producing one record per CDR3 protein. The top ten hold 28% of the sample, which has over 150,000 distinct CDR3 sequences, under 40% seen once. The sample in question was blood, obtained after autologous hematopoietic stem cell transplantation. These TCRs come from a girl aged 10 to 17 with multiple sclerosis.

The count of this clonotype is one. The chain couples TRBV10-3 to TRBJ1-5; 7 nucleotides align to TRBD1. Unmatched junction bases numbered 5, after V lost 5 bases and J lost 1 base. Germline CDR1 is ENHRY and CDR2 is SYGVKD. This CDR3 has 15 residues. The CDR3 reads CAISSGTESNQPQHF. CDR3 sequence (DNA): TGTGCCATCAGTTCCGGGACAGAGAGCAATCAGCCCCAGCATTTT.

This clonotype was counted only a few times. V is TRBV4-3 and J is TRBJ2-1; the match to TRBD1 covers 7 bases. CDR1 is LGHNA, CDR2 YSLEER, per germline. Trimming cost V 6 bases and J 4 bases; bases outside gene matches: 3. The CDR3 is 13 amino acids. This CDR3 is CASSPRGYNEQFF. The DNA of the CDR3 is TGCGCCAGCAGTCCCAGGGGGTACAATGAGCAGTTCTTC.

The chain links TRBV6-6 to TRBJ1-1; no definite D call. Germline V gene sequence: CDR1 MNHNY, CDR2 SVGAGI (reference sequence). Trimming shortened V by 5 bases and J by 3 bases, and 10 bases separated the two germline ends. The CDR3 loop spans 13 amino acids. The CDR3 DNA sequence: TGTGCCAGCAGTAGGGATGGGTACACTGAAGCTTTCTTT. Its protein is CASSRDGYTEAFF.

This clonotype was observed a handful of times. A much larger clone lies a single base off, so this may be a read error. This rearrangement joins TRBV5-1 to TRBJ2-7; a weak D match, TRBD2 (6 bases). The DNA matches TRBJ2-5 better at its end, which makes the J call doubtful. CDR1 SGHRS and CDR2 YFSETQ come from the germline V gene. CDR3 length equals 15 residues. CDR3 in amino acids: CASSFAGIGIETQYF. The CDR3 DNA reads TGCGCCAGCAGCTTCGCGGGGATCGGGATAGAGACCCAGTACTTC.

This clonotype was seen a handful of times. This chain links TRBV6-2 or TRBV6-3 with TRBJ1-5; 7 bases fit TRBD1. J lost 8 bases, V lost 9 bases, and 13 bases had no gene match. The CDR3 contains 14 residues. Germline lookup yields CDR1 MNHEY and CDR2 SVGEGT. This chain's CDR3 is CASSPTGFVKPQHF. The CDR3 nucleotides read TGTGCCAGTAGCCCGACAGGGTTTGTCAAGCCCCAGCATTTT.

This clonotype was detected a few times. V usage is TRBV6-2 or TRBV6-3 and J usage is TRBJ2-7; TRBD1 or TRBD2 may be the D gene (5 bases each). The CDR3 length is 15 residues. V was cut by 7 bases and J by 3 bases, with 19 bases left in between. Germline CDR1 MNHEY, CDR2 SVGEGT. The CDR3 sequence: CASIFNGGRNYEQYF. As DNA, the CDR3 is TGTGCCAGCATCTTTAATGGGGGACGGAACTACGAGCAGTACTTC.

This clonotype was seen ten or more times. The chain is built from TRBV5-1 and TRBJ2-7, with 7 bases that match TRBD1. Looked up from germline, CDR1 is SGHRS and CDR2 is YFSETQ. After removal of 4 bases from V and 2 bases from J, the junction contained 6 bases not matched to a gene. The CDR3 extends over 14 amino acids. The DNA of the CDR3 is TGCGCCAGCAGCGGGGACAGCTTAGCCTACGAGCAGTACTTC. Amino acids: CASSGDSLAYEQYF.

This clonotype was counted many times. The V and J genes are TRBV7-9 and TRBJ2-5, with D tentatively TRBD1 (6 bases). Between the trimmed V and J ends, which lost 6 bases and 1 base, there was a span of 12 bases. This CDR3 has 14 amino acids. Per germline, CDR1 SEHNR and CDR2 FQNEAQ (reference sequence). CDR3 nucleotides: TGTGCCAGCAGGCCCCCGGACAGCCAAGAGACCCAGTACTTC. This codes for CASRPPDSQETQYF. Supplemented by reference TRBV7-9 and TRBJ2-5, the full variable domain reads DTGVSQNPRHKITKRGQNVTFRCDPISEHNRLYWYRQTLGQGPEFLTYFQNEAQLEKSRLLSDRFSAERPKGSFSTLEIQRTEQGDSAMYLCASRPPDSQETQYFGPGTRLLVL.

There are a few counts of this clonotype. The rearrangement links TRBV7-2 to TRBJ2-7; 8 nucleotides align to TRBD2. Trimming took 2 bases from V and 5 from J; bases not matched to a gene: 11. The CDR3 totals 16 residues. Germline loops: CDR1 SGHTA, CDR2 FQGNSA. CDR3 region: CASSLRGASGYDEQYF. DNA for the CDR3: TGTGCCAGCAGCTTACGGGGGGCTAGCGGGTACGACGAGCAGTACTTC.

The V gene is TRBV6-5, the J gene TRBJ1-1; a possible D gene is TRBD1 (6 bases). CDR1 MNHEY and CDR2 SVGAGI come from the germline V gene. Trimming pared 5 bases from V and 1 base from J, leaving 11 bases between. This CDR3 comprises 14 residues. Here the CDR3 DNA reads TGTGCCAGCAGTCAAACAGGGCCGAACACTGAAGCTTTCTTT. It specifies CASSQTGPNTEAFF.

Concerning this clonotype itself: Being one base from a much bigger clone, this may be a read error. V gene TRBV6-6 combines with J gene TRBJ2-5; D gene unclear. Germline V gene lookup returns CDR1 MNHNY and CDR2 SVGAGI (reference sequence). CDR3 length: 16 residues. The CDR3 bases are TGTGCCAGCAGTTACCTGAGAGTGCAGTTCCAAGAGACCCGGTACTTC. Translation gives CASSYLRVQFQETRYF.

J is TRBJ2-3 and V is TRBV12-3 or TRBV12-4, with D possibly TRBD2 on 5 matching bases. Between the trimmed V and J ends, which lost 4 bases and 6 bases, there was a span of 23 bases. The CDR3 has 17 amino acids. The CDR3 DNA is TGTGCCAGCAGTTCCCCAACTAGTGGGCGAGGTCCCGATACGCAGTATTTT. Translated: CASSSPTSGRGPDTQYF.

The CDR3 nucleotides are TGTGCCAGCAGCCCGCCGGACAGGGGAAATGAAAAACTGTTTTTT. Its translation is CASSPPDRGNEKLFF. The J gene is TRBJ1-4, the V gene TRBV7-9; TRBD1 matches at 9 bases. V trimming: 5 bases; J trimming: 5 bases; junction bases outside the gene matches: 6. The CDR3 runs 15 residues. The germline CDR1 and CDR2 sequences are SEHNR and FQNEAQ (reference sequence).

The V gene is TRBV20-1, the J gene TRBJ2-4; possibly TRBD2 for D (6 bases). The length of the CDR3 is 12 residues. Germline V gives CDR1 DFQATT, CDR2 SNEGSKA (reference sequence). Deletions cut 5 bases from V and 9 bases from J, with 14 bases between. CDR3 amino acids: CSAYRLEGIQYF. CDR3 DNA: TGCAGTGCTTACCGACTAGAAGGCATTCAGTACTTC.

This clonotype showed up just a few times. J is TRBJ1-2 and V is TRBV5-1, with a tentative D call TRBD1 (6 bases). Trimming removed 0 bases from V and 5 bases from J, with 11 bases in between. CDR1 and CDR2 from the germline V gene are SGHRS and YFSETQ. The CDR3 contains 14 residues. CDR3 amino acids: CASSLGGRWYGYTF. In nucleotides, the CDR3 is TGCGCCAGCAGCTTGGGGGGGCGCTGGTATGGCTACACCTTC.

This clonotype was found a few times. This chain connects TRBV29-1 to TRBJ2-1, with 8 bases matching TRBD2. J lost 6 bases, V lost 4 bases, and 14 bases had no gene match. CDR3 length: 16 residues. Germline CDR1 is SQVTM and CDR2 is ANQGSEA. The CDR3 sequence: CSVASGSAMIPNEQFF. The DNA for the CDR3 is TGCAGCGTTGCTAGCGGGTCCGCAATGATACCCAATGAGCAGTTCTTC.

V usage is TRBV5-6 and J usage is TRBJ1-1; D call uncertain. This CDR3 comprises 15 residues. From germline, CDR1 is SGHDT and CDR2 YYEEEE. V was shortened by 5 bases and J by 4 bases, with 18 bases between the two germline ends. Here the CDR3 DNA reads TGTGCCAGCAGTTTCCATAGGGATCTGATCACTGAAGCTTTCTTT. It encodes CASSFHRDLITEAFF.

A few counts support this clonotype. The chain links TRBV28 to TRBJ2-3; D might be TRBD1 or TRBD2, each matching 5 bases. V was clipped by 6 bases and J by 6 bases, with 16 bases between them. Germline CDR1 MDHEN, CDR2 SYDVKM. CDR3 length: 14 amino acids. CDR3 protein: CASRFVGPRDTQYF. In DNA, the CDR3 is TGTGCCAGCAGGTTCGTGGGACCGAGGGATACGCAGTATTTT.

Many counts were recorded for this clonotype. The chain recombines TRBV12-3 or TRBV12-4 with TRBJ1-4; TRBD1 agrees at 7 bases. This CDR3 region has 12 residues. V shed 5 bases and J 11 bases; nucleotides not matched to a gene: 5. The CDR3 spells CASSNRGGKLFF. CDR3 bases: TGTGCCAGCAGTAACAGGGGCGGGAAACTGTTTTTT.

Of note for this clonotype: A single base separates this from a much larger clone, so it may be a read error. This chain joins TRBV29-1 and TRBJ2-7; 7 bases are a match to TRBD1. Germline V CDR1 and CDR2: SQVTM, ANQGSEA. V lost 0 bases to trimming and J lost 7 bases; unmatched junction nucleotides: 15. The CDR3 runs 16 residues. The DNA of the CDR3 is TGCAGCGTTGAAGACCCGGGACAGAGCTCCTACAATGAGCAGTACTTC. It is translated as CSVEDPGQSSYNEQYF.

The J gene is TRBJ2-3, the V gene TRBV12-3 or TRBV12-4, with 7 nucleotides matching TRBD2. Trimming at V came to 2 bases and at J to 4 bases, leaving 3 bases not matched to a gene. The CDR3 loop spans 14 amino acids. The DNA of the CDR3 is TGTGCCAGCAGTTTACTAGCGGAGTCAGATACGCAGTATTTT. It encodes CASSLLAESDTQYF.

This clonotype was counted many times. This chain connects TRBV29-1 to TRBJ2-4; 11 bases fit TRBD1. The CDR3 consists of 16 residues. The J segment lost 8 bases and the V segment lost 0 bases, leaving 9 bases of the junction unmatched. Germline V gene sequence: CDR1 SQVTM, CDR2 ANQGSEA. The CDR3, as DNA: TGCAGCGTTGAAGAGAGGGGGGGACAGGGGGTTGACATTCAGTACTTC. Amino acids: CSVEERGGQGVDIQYF.